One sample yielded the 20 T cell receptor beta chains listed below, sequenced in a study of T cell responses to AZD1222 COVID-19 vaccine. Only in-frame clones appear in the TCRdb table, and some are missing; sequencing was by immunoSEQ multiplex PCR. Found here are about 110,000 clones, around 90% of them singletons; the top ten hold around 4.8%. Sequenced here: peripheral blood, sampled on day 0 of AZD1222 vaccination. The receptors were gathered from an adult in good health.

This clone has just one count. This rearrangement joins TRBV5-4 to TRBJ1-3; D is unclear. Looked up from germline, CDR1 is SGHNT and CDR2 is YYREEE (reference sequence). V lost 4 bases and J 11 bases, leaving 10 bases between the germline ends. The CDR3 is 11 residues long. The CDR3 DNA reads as TGTGCCAGCAGCCAGTCGGGCGCCATATATTTT. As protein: CASSQSGAIYF.

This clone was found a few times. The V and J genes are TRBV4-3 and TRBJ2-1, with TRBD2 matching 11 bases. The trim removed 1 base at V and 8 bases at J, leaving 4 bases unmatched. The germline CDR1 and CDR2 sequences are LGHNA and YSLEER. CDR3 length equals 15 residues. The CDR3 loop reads CASSQAASGGYEQFF. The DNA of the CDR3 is TGCGCCAGCAGCCAAGCGGCTAGCGGGGGGTATGAGCAGTTCTTC.

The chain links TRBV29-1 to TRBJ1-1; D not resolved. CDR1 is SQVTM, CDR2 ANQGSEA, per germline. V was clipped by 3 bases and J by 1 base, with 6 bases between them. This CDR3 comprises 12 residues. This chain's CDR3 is CSVDRPNTEAFF. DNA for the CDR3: TGCAGCGTTGACAGACCGAACACTGAAGCTTTCTTT. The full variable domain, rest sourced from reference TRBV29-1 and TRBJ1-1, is SAVISQKPSRDICQRGTSLTIQCQVDSQVTMMFWYRQQPGQSLTLIATANQGSEATYESGFVIDKFPISRPNLTFSTLTVSNMSPEDSSIYLCSVDRPNTEAFFGQGTRLTVV.

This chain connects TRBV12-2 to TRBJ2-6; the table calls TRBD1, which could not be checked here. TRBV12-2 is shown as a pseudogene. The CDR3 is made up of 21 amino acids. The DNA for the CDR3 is TGTGCAAGTCGCCCGTTATCGAGGACAGGACCAACTAACTCTGGGGCCAACGTCCTGACTTTC. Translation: CASRPLSRTGPTNSGANVLTF.

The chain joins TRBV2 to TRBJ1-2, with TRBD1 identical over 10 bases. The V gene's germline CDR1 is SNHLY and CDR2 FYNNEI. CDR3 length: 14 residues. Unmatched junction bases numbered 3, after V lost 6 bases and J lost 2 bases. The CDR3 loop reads CASRGGQGNYGYTF. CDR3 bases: TGTGCCAGCAGGGGGGGACAGGGGAACTATGGCTACACCTTC.

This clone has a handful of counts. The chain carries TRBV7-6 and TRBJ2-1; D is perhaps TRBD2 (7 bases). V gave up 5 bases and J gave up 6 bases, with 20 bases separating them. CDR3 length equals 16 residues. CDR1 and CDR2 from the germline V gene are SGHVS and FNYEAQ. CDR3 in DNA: TGTGCCAGCAGCGCCCTGGGGGGGGCGGGTAGCAATGAGCAGTTCTTC. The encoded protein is CASSALGGAGSNEQFF.

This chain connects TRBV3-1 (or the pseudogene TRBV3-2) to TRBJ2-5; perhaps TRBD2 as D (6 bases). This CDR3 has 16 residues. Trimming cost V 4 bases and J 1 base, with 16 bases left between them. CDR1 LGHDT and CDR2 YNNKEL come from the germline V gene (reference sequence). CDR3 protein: CASSPLGGVGQETQYF. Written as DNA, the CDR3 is TGTGCCAGCAGCCCCCTAGGCGGGGTTGGCCAAGAGACCCAGTACTTC.

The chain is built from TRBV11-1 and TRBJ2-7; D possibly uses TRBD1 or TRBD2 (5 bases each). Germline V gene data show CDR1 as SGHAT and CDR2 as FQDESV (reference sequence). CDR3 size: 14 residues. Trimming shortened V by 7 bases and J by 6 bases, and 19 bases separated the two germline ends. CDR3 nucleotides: TGTGCCAGCACCCAGAACGGGGCCACAACCGAGCAGTACTTC. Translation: CASTQNGATTEQYF.

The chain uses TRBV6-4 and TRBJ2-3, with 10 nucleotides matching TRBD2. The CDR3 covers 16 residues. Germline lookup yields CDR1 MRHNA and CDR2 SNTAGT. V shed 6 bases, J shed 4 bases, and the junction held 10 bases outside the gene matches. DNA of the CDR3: TGTGCCAGCAGAATGGTAGCGGGAGGAGGGGCAGATACGCAGTATTTT. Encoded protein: CASRMVAGGGADTQYF.

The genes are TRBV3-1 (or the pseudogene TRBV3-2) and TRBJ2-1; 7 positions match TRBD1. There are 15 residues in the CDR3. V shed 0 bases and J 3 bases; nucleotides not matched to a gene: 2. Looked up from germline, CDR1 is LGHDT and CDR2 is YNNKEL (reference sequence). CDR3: CASSQDPGGYNEQFF. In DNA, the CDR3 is TGTGCCAGCAGCCAAGACCCAGGGGGCTACAATGAGCAGTTCTTC.

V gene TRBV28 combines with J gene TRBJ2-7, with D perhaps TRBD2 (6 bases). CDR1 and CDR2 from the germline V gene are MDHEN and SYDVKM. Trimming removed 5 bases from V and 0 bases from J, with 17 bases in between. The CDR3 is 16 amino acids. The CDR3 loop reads CASSTTGTAISYEQYF. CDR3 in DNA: TGTGCCAGCAGTACAACCGGGACTGCGATCTCCTACGAGCAGTACTTC.

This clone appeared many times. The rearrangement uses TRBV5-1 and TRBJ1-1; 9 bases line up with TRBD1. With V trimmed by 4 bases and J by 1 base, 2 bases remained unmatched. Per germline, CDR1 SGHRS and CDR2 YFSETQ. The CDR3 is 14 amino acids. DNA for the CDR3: TGCGCCAGCAGCGAGGACAGGGGGAACACTGAAGCTTTCTTT. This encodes CASSEDRGNTEAFF.

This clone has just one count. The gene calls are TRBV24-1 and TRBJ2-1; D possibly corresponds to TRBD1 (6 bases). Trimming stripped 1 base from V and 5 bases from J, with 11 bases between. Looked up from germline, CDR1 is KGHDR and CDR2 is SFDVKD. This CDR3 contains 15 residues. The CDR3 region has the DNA TGTGCCACCAGTGATTTTAACAGGGACCACAATGAGCAGTTCTTC. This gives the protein CATSDFNRDHNEQFF.

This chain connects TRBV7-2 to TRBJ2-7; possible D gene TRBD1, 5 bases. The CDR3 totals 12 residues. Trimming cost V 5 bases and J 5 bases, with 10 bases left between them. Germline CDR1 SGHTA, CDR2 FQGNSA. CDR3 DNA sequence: TGTGCCAGCAGCGGAAGGGGTCACGAGCAGTACTTC. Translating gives CASSGRGHEQYF.

CDR3 bases: TGTGCCAGCAGCGTAGGAGGACGTCTCTCTGGAAACACCATATATTTT. This codes for CASSVGGRLSGNTIYF. The chain carries TRBV9 and TRBJ1-3; D not certain. This CDR3 spans 16 amino acids. The V gene lost 0 bases and the J gene lost 0 bases, with 10 bases spanning the gap. CDR1 and CDR2 from the germline V gene are SGDLS and YYNGEE.

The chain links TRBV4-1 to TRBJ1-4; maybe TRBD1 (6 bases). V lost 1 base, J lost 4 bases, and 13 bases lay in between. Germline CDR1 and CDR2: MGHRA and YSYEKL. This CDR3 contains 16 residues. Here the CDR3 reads CASSQGYGQFNEKLFF. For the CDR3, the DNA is TGCGCCAGCAGCCAAGGGTACGGACAGTTTAATGAAAAACTGTTTTTT.

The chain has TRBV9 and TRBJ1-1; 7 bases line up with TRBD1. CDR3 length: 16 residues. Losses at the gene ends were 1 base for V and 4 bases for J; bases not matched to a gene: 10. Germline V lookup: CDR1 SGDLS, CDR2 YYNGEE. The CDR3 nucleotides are TGTGCCAGCAGCGTAAATCAGGGGGTCGTGGTCACTGAAGCTTTCTTT. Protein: CASSVNQGVVVTEAFF.

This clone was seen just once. CDR3 bases: TGTGCCAGCAGCGTATCCGACAGTTATTCACCCCTCCACTTT. Its translation: CASSVSDSYSPLHF. The rearrangement uses TRBV9 and TRBJ1-6; D possibly corresponds to TRBD1 (5 bases). Trimming cost V 1 base and J 8 bases, with 10 bases left between them. The CDR3 totals 14 residues. CDR1 is SGDLS, CDR2 YYNGEE, per germline.

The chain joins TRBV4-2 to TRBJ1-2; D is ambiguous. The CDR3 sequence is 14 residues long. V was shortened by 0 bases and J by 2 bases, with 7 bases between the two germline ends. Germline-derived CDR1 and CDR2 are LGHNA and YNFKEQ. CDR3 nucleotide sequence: TGTGCCAGCAGCCAAGAGCCAGGAAACTATGGCTACACCTTC. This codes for CASSQEPGNYGYTF.

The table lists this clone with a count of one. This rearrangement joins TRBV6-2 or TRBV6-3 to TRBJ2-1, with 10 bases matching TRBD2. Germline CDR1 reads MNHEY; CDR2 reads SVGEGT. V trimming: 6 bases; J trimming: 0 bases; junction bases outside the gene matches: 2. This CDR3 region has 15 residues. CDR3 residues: CASSKRGGSYNEQFF. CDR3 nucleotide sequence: TGTGCCAGCAGCAAGCGGGGGGGCTCCTACAATGAGCAGTTCTTC.